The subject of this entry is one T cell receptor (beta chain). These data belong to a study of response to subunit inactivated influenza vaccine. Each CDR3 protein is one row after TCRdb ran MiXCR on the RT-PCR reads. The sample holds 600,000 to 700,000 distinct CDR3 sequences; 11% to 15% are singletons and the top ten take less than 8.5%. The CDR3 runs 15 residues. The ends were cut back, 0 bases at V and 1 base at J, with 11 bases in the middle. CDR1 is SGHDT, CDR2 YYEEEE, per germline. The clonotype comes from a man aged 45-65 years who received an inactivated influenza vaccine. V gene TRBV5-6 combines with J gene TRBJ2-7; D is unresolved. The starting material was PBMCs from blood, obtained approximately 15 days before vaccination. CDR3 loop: CASSLAPRSSYEQYF. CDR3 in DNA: TGTGCCAGCAGCTTGGCCCCTCGGAGTTCCTACGAGCAGTACTTC.